These 18 T cell receptor beta chains were sequenced from one sample in a study of cytomegalovirus exposure and HLA in healthy donors. The primer mix had 60 Vbeta and 13 Jbeta primers. This table comes from immunoSEQ multiplex PCR, and its TCRdb copy is limited to in-frame clones, with some not included. In the table there are approximately 150,000 clones, 80% to 90% of which are singletons. Sequencing was done on a sample of PBMCs. Receptors were obtained from a young woman in good health and CMV-seropositive.

The chain employs TRBV4-2 and TRBJ1-2; D is unresolved. The CDR3 is 17 amino acids. Trimming removed 0 bases from V and 0 bases from J, with 14 bases in between. Per the germline V gene, CDR1 is LGHNA and CDR2 is YNFKEQ. In DNA form, the CDR3 reads TGTGCCAGCAGCCAAGATTCCCCGTGGTACTCTAACTATGGCTACACCTTC. Its translation: CASSQDSPWYSNYGYTF.

This clone was picked up many times. V and J are TRBV6-6 and TRBJ1-6, with TRBD1 matching over 9 bases. The V segment lost 2 bases and the J segment 9 bases; nucleotides outside the gene matches: 5. The CDR3 extends over 15 amino acids. Germline assignment: CDR1 MNHNY and CDR2 SVGAGI (reference sequence). The CDR3 protein is CASSYGTGRLSPLHF. The DNA of the CDR3 is TGTGCCAGCAGTTACGGGACAGGGAGGCTTTCACCCCTCCACTTT.

This clone was seen once. V and J are TRBV9 and TRBJ2-3; D might be TRBD2 (7 bases). The germline V gene has CDR1 SGDLS and CDR2 YYNGEE. The CDR3 length is 15 residues. V was trimmed by 0 bases and J by 5 bases, leaving 13 bases between them. This CDR3 reads CASSVGGGPEDTQYF. DNA for the CDR3: TGTGCCAGCAGCGTAGGGGGGGGCCCGGAAGATACGCAGTATTTT.

The rearrangement links TRBV7-9 to TRBJ2-3; no definite D call. CDR1 and CDR2 from the germline V gene are SEHNR and FQNEAQ (reference sequence). The ends were cut back, 2 bases at V and 0 bases at J, with 3 bases in the middle. The CDR3 has 13 residues. The DNA of the CDR3 is TGTGCCAGCAGCTTATATAGCACAGATACGCAGTATTTT. As protein: CASSLYSTDTQYF.

The chain joins TRBV28 to TRBJ2-1; 8 bases line up with TRBD1. After removal of 8 bases from V and 7 bases from J, the junction contained 16 bases not matched to a gene. CDR3 length: 16 residues. Germline CDR1 and CDR2: MDHEN and SYDVKM. The CDR3 loop is CASCESGQGTANEQFF. The CDR3 nucleotides read TGTGCCAGCTGTGAAAGCGGACAGGGAACGGCGAATGAGCAGTTCTTC.

V and J are TRBV10-3 and TRBJ1-4; a weak D match, TRBD1 (5 bases). The CDR3 consists of 14 residues. Trimming cost V 3 bases and J 8 bases, with 13 bases left between them. Per the germline V gene, CDR1 is ENHRY and CDR2 is SYGVKD. The CDR3 spells CAISDSGGGEKLFF. CDR3 coding DNA: TGTGCCATCAGTGATTCCGGGGGTGGGGAAAAACTGTTTTTT.

This clone came up once. Other DNA sequences within the sample encode an identical CDR3. This chain uses TRBV29-1 with TRBJ2-1; D is ambiguous. The ends were cut back, 7 bases at V and 12 bases at J, with 19 bases in the middle. The CDR3 covers 12 residues. Germline V gives CDR1 SQVTM, CDR2 ANQGSEA. The chain's CDR3 is CSARETPTGQFF. CDR3 bases: TGCAGCGCCCGTGAAACTCCCACCGGGCAGTTCTTC.

This chain uses TRBV6-5 with TRBJ2-7; 9 bases align to TRBD1. V was pared by 4 bases and J by 4 bases, with 5 bases of the junction left unmatched. Germline values: CDR1 MNHEY, CDR2 SVGAGI. CDR3 length: 14 residues. The CDR3 DNA reads TGTGCCAGCAGTTCCCCGGGACAGGGTTACGAGCAGTACTTC. Translated, it gives CASSSPGQGYEQYF.

The V call is TRBV15, the J call TRBJ2-2, with a tentative D call TRBD1 (5 bases). Germline V gives CDR1 LNHNV, CDR2 YYDKDF (reference sequence). The CDR3 covers 16 residues. Trimming left V 0 bases short and J 2 bases short, with 10 bases between. In nucleotides, the CDR3 is TGTGCCACCAGCAGAGATGGCGACAGAAACACCGGGGAGCTGTTTTTT. Protein sequence: CATSRDGDRNTGELFF.

The chain uses TRBV15 and TRBJ1-3; 7 bases are shared with TRBD1. Germline V gene sequence: CDR1 LNHNV, CDR2 YYDKDF (reference sequence). V trimming: 0 bases; J trimming: 2 bases; junction bases outside the gene matches: 7. This CDR3 comprises 17 residues. The CDR3 sequence is CATSRDLHQGAGNTIYF. The CDR3 DNA follows: TGTGCCACCAGCAGAGATCTCCACCAGGGGGCTGGAAACACCATATATTTT.

This clone appeared once. This chain joins TRBV28 and TRBJ2-2, with 9 bases matching TRBD1. The CDR3 totals 20 residues. The trim removed 6 bases at V and 6 bases at J, leaving 23 bases unmatched. CDR1 MDHEN and CDR2 SYDVKM come from the germline V gene. The CDR3 sequence: CASSSTGGPKAGRIAGELFF. In DNA form, the CDR3 reads TGTGCCAGCAGCTCCACAGGGGGCCCCAAAGCGGGGCGGATTGCCGGGGAGCTGTTTTTT.

This clone was found once. The chain carries TRBV19 and TRBJ1-3, with D hard to call. The CDR3 spans 14 residues. Germline V CDR1 and CDR2: LNHDA, SQIVND (reference sequence). V was trimmed by 8 bases and J by 4 bases, leaving 15 bases between them. CDR3 coding DNA: TGTGCCAGTCGTTTGGACTGGGCGGGAAACACCATATATTTT. It is translated as CASRLDWAGNTIYF.

J is TRBJ2-5 and V is TRBV28; 8 nucleotides match TRBD1. CDR3 size: 13 residues. V was clipped by 6 bases and J by 8 bases; unmatched bases: 8. The germline CDR1 and CDR2 sequences are MDHEN and SYDVKM. The CDR3 here is CASRSGQGFTQYF. CDR3 coding DNA: TGTGCCAGCAGAAGCGGACAGGGCTTTACCCAGTACTTC.

As concerns this clone: Other DNA sequences in this specimen translate into the identical CDR3. The rearrangement links TRBV18 to TRBJ2-6; tentatively, D is TRBD2 (7 bases). Trimming left V 2 bases short and J 0 bases short, with 17 bases between. This CDR3 spans 19 amino acids. CDR1 and CDR2 (germline): KGHSH, LQKENI. CDR3 nucleotide sequence: TGTGCCAGCTCACCATCGCCGGGGGGCCTACGCTCTGGGGCCAACGTCCTGACTTTC. Protein product: CASSPSPGGLRSGANVLTF.

This clone came up once. This chain uses TRBV19 with TRBJ2-5, with 7 positions matching TRBD2. V lost 6 bases to trimming and J lost 5 bases; unmatched junction nucleotides: 12. The CDR3 runs 15 residues. From germline, CDR1 is LNHDA and CDR2 SQIVND (reference sequence). The CDR3 sequence is CASSDGTNQLETQYF. CDR3 nucleotide sequence: TGTGCCAGTAGCGACGGGACTAACCAATTGGAGACCCAGTACTTC.

The V gene is TRBV5-1, the J gene TRBJ1-4; maybe TRBD1 (6 bases). V lost 5 bases, J lost 6 bases, and 20 bases lay in between. Germline lookup yields CDR1 SGHRS and CDR2 YFSETQ. There are 16 residues in the CDR3. The CDR3 nucleotides are TGCGCCAGCAGTGTAGGGTCGGGGGGCCTCTATGAAAAACTGTTTTTT. Translating it yields CASSVGSGGLYEKLFF.

The CDR3: CASTPAPGVSDTQYF. CDR3 coding DNA: TGCGCCAGCACCCCGGCCCCGGGGGTTTCAGATACGCAGTATTTT. This rearrangement joins TRBV5-1 to TRBJ2-3; maybe TRBD2 (6 bases). Germline CDR1 is SGHRS and CDR2 is YFSETQ. The V gene lost 6 bases and the J gene lost 4 bases, with 18 bases spanning the gap. The length of the CDR3 is 15 residues. The whole variable domain, remainder taken from reference TRBV5-1 and TRBJ2-3, is KAGVTQTPRYLIKTRGQQVTLSCSPISGHRSVSWYQQTPGQGLQFLFEYFSETQRNKGNFPGRFSGRQFSNSRSEMNVSTLELGDSALYLCASTPAPGVSDTQYFGPGTRLTVL.

This clone has more than one count but fewer than ten. The rearrangement uses TRBV7-8 and TRBJ1-1; D not certain. Germline V lookup: CDR1 SGHVS, CDR2 FQNEAQ. V was pared by 2 bases and J by 6 bases, with 7 bases between. This CDR3 is 12 amino acids long. CDR3 coding DNA: TGTGCCAGCAGCTTAAGAGGTCCTGAAGCTTTCTTT. It codes for CASSLRGPEAFF.